The 17 T cell receptor beta chains below all came from one sample that was sequenced in a study of blood T cell repertoires in COVID-19. TCRdb's table, derived via immunoSEQ multiplex PCR, lists solely in-frame clones and lacks some. The table shows just under 350,000 clones, with about 90% occurring only once. Sample: peripheral blood. The source of these receptors is a woman aged 70 to 79 with COVID-19, enrolled during active disease.

This chain uses TRBV27 with TRBJ1-1; 7 bases fit TRBD1. The CDR3 extends over 14 amino acids. Per the germline V gene, CDR1 is MNHEY and CDR2 is SMNVEV (reference sequence). With 7 bases clipped from V and 1 base from J, the junction kept 6 bases outside the gene matches. The CDR3 sequence: CASKTGQPNTEAFF. The CDR3 DNA follows: TGTGCCAGCAAGACGGGACAGCCGAACACTGAAGCTTTCTTT.

V and J are TRBV7-2 and TRBJ1-4, with 8 bases lining up with TRBD1. Germline assignment: CDR1 SGHTA and CDR2 FQGNSA. V shed 1 base and J 10 bases; nucleotides not matched to a gene: 8. The CDR3 is 15 amino acids. CDR3 amino acids: CASSLVPGGAGKLFF. The CDR3 DNA reads as TGTGCCAGCAGCTTAGTTCCAGGGGGCGCGGGAAAACTGTTTTTT.

The chain has TRBV19 and TRBJ1-5; D uncertain. Germline V CDR1 and CDR2: LNHDA, SQIVND (reference sequence). The V gene lost 6 bases and the J gene lost 4 bases, with 10 bases spanning the gap. The CDR3 consists of 13 residues. The DNA for the CDR3 is TGTGCCAGTAGCGACTTACCAAATCAGCCCCAGCATTTT. Its protein is CASSDLPNQPQHF. Looking up the rest from reference TRBV19 and TRBJ1-5 gives the full variable domain: DGGITQSPKYLFRKEGQNVTLSCEQNLNHDAMYWYRQDPGQGLRLIYYSQIVNDFQKGDIAEGYSVSREKKESFPLTVTSAQKNPTAFYLCASSDLPNQPQHFGDGTRLSIL.

The V and J genes are TRBV11-2 and TRBJ1-1; no definite D call. V dropped 0 bases and J dropped 5 bases, with 7 bases sitting between them. The CDR3 contains 13 residues. CDR1 and CDR2 from the germline V gene are SGHAT and FQNNGV. The CDR3 sequence: CASSLETGTEAFF. CDR3 nucleotide sequence: TGTGCCAGCAGCTTAGAAACGGGGACTGAAGCTTTCTTT.

The J gene is TRBJ2-5, the V gene TRBV13; D unresolved. Per germline, CDR1 PRHDT and CDR2 FYEKMQ (reference sequence). Trimming pared 0 bases from V and 4 bases from J, leaving 9 bases between. This CDR3 spans 14 amino acids. The CDR3 region has the DNA TGTGCCAGCAGCTTAGGCCTCTTCCGAGAGACCCAGTACTTC. Its translation: CASSLGLFRETQYF.

The chain combines TRBV6-5 with TRBJ2-1; 8 bases align to TRBD1. The CDR3 sequence is 15 residues long. Looked up from germline, CDR1 is MNHEY and CDR2 is SVGAGI. V dropped 6 bases and J dropped 4; count of bases not matched to a gene: 8. In DNA, the CDR3 is TGTGCCAGCAGGTCAGGACAGGGCCTTTACAATGAGCAGTTCTTC. Residues: CASRSGQGLYNEQFF.

CDR3 sequence: CASHDSSSGNTIYF. The CDR3 coding sequence is TGTGCCAGCCACGACAGCAGCTCTGGAAACACCATATATTTT. The rearrangement links TRBV19 to TRBJ1-3; tentatively, D is TRBD1 (5 bases). Trimming removed 9 bases at V and 0 bases at J, with 12 bases between. The V gene's germline CDR1 is LNHDA and CDR2 SQIVND (reference sequence). CDR3 length equals 14 residues. Looking up the rest from reference TRBV19 and TRBJ1-3 gives the full variable domain: DGGITQSPKYLFRKEGQNVTLSCEQNLNHDAMYWYRQDPGQGLRLIYYSQIVNDFQKGDIAEGYSVSREKKESFPLTVTSAQKNPTAFYLCASHDSSSGNTIYFGEGSWLTVV.

The chain uses TRBV24-1 and TRBJ1-1; D not resolved. Germline-derived CDR1 and CDR2 are KGHDR and SFDVKD. The length of the CDR3 is 13 residues. V was pared by 4 bases and J by 5 bases, with 10 bases between. The CDR3 DNA follows: TGTGCCACCAGTGACCCGAAACGGACTGAAGCTTTCTTT. This translates into CATSDPKRTEAFF.

The V and J genes are TRBV5-1 and TRBJ1-6; D gene uncertain. The CDR3 sequence is 16 residues long. The V gene's germline CDR1 is SGHRS and CDR2 YFSETQ. V lost 0 bases and J lost 4, with 11 bases in between. CDR3 residues: CASSLEAASYNSPLHF. DNA for the CDR3: TGCGCCAGCAGCTTGGAGGCCGCTAGTTATAATTCACCCCTCCACTTT.

This clone was seen more than once but under ten times. V gene TRBV5-1 combines with J gene TRBJ1-3; D is undetermined. Trimming shortened V by 1 base and J by 0 bases, and 5 bases separated the two germline ends. CDR3 length: 14 residues. Germline-derived CDR1 and CDR2 are SGHRS and YFSETQ. In nucleotides, the CDR3 is TGCGCCAGCAGCTTGAGTAGCTCTGGAAACACCATATATTTT. As protein: CASSLSSSGNTIYF.

This clone has more than one count but fewer than ten. The V and J genes are TRBV19 and TRBJ1-3, with D hard to call. CDR3 length: 14 amino acids. Trimming took off 6 bases at V and 3 bases at J, with 12 bases between the two ends. Germline CDR1 reads LNHDA; CDR2 reads SQIVND (reference sequence). The CDR3, as DNA: TGTGCCAGTAGGGCAGGCCAGTTTGGAAACACCATATATTTT. It translates to CASRAGQFGNTIYF.

The chain recombines TRBV21-1 with TRBJ1-3; the table's D call TRBD1 went unverified against the DNA. TRBV21-1 is recorded as a pseudogene. The CDR3 totals 18 residues. The CDR3 reads CASSKLHRGLRSGNTIYF. The CDR3 DNA is TGTGCCAGCAGCAAACTTCACAGGGGGCTGAGGTCTGGAAACACCATATATTTT.

The chain is built from TRBV29-1 and TRBJ1-1; possible D gene TRBD1, 5 bases. CDR3 length equals 11 residues. Germline V gives CDR1 SQVTM, CDR2 ANQGSEA. V lost 4 bases and J 11 bases, leaving 14 bases between the germline ends. CDR3 DNA: TGCAGCGTTGTATCAGGGATCGGGGCTTTCTTT. As protein: CSVVSGIGAFF.

About this clone itself: At the DNA level, this CDR3 is encoded by other sequences in the same sample as well. The J gene is TRBJ2-3, the V gene TRBV6-5, with TRBD2 matching over 8 bases. The CDR3 has 15 amino acids. Trimming at V came to 6 bases and at J to 0 bases, leaving 5 bases not matched to a gene. CDR1 is MNHEY and CDR2 is SVGAGI in the germline V gene. The CDR3 nucleotides are TGTGCCAGCAGGGGCGGGGGGCGTAGCACAGATACGCAGTATTTT. Translation gives CASRGGGRSTDTQYF.

In DNA, the CDR3 is TGTGCCAGCAGCTTAGGCCGGGACAGCAACCCCACCTACTATGGCTACACCTTC. Encoded protein: CASSLGRDSNPTYYGYTF. V is TRBV7-9 and J is TRBJ1-2; TRBD1 aligns across 7 bases. V shed 1 base and J 3 bases; nucleotides not matched to a gene: 14. The germline gives CDR1 SEHNR, CDR2 FQNEAQ (reference sequence). The CDR3 consists of 18 residues.

The V call is TRBV10-2, the J call TRBJ2-1; 13 bases match TRBD2. CDR1 WSHSY and CDR2 SAAADI come from the germline V gene. V lost 0 bases, J lost 4 bases, and 6 bases stayed unmatched. This CDR3 has 18 amino acids. The CDR3 sequence: CASSESRLAGGSYNEQFF. The CDR3 nucleotides read TGCGCCAGCAGTGAGTCGCGACTAGCGGGGGGTTCGTACAATGAGCAGTTCTTC.

There are a few counts of this clone. This chain uses TRBV5-6 with TRBJ1-5, with D unresolved. Germline V gene sequence: CDR1 SGHDT, CDR2 YYEEEE. The CDR3 length is 15 residues. With 0 bases removed from V and 3 bases from J, the gap between germline ends came to 10 bases. CDR3 nucleotide sequence: TGTGCCAGCAGCTTGGACAGATGGCTCAATCAGCCCCAGCATTTT. The encoded protein is CASSLDRWLNQPQHF.